The sequence of this TCR beta chain was determined in a study of blood T cell repertoires in COVID-19. Study-wide context: Some COVID-19 samples were acute and others convalescent; all came from the United States, Italy and Spain.

Per the authors' pipeline: Reference gene primer amplification yielded estimated nucleated cell counts. Assay: immunoSEQ multiplex PCR; the TCRdb copy retains only in-frame clones and omits some. The V and J calls and clone size come from that table; D and trimming were worked out from the DNA. The repertoire holds more than 300,000 clones, 88% seen once, with roughly 1.2% in the top ten. Germline V gene lookup returns CDR1 SGHRS and CDR2 YFSETQ. Germline trimming cut 2 bases from V and 6 bases from J; bases unmatched to any gene: 3. This CDR3 contains 13 residues. This clone appeared once. The rearrangement joins TRBV5-1 to TRBJ1-2; 8 bases agree with TRBD1. The receptor was derived from a woman in her late teens or twenties who had recovered from COVID-19. Material for sequencing was PBMCs or T cells enriched from blood (not recorded which). The CDR3 is CASSFSGGDGYTF. For the CDR3, the DNA is TGCGCCAGCAGCTTTTCAGGGGGCGATGGCTACACCTTC.